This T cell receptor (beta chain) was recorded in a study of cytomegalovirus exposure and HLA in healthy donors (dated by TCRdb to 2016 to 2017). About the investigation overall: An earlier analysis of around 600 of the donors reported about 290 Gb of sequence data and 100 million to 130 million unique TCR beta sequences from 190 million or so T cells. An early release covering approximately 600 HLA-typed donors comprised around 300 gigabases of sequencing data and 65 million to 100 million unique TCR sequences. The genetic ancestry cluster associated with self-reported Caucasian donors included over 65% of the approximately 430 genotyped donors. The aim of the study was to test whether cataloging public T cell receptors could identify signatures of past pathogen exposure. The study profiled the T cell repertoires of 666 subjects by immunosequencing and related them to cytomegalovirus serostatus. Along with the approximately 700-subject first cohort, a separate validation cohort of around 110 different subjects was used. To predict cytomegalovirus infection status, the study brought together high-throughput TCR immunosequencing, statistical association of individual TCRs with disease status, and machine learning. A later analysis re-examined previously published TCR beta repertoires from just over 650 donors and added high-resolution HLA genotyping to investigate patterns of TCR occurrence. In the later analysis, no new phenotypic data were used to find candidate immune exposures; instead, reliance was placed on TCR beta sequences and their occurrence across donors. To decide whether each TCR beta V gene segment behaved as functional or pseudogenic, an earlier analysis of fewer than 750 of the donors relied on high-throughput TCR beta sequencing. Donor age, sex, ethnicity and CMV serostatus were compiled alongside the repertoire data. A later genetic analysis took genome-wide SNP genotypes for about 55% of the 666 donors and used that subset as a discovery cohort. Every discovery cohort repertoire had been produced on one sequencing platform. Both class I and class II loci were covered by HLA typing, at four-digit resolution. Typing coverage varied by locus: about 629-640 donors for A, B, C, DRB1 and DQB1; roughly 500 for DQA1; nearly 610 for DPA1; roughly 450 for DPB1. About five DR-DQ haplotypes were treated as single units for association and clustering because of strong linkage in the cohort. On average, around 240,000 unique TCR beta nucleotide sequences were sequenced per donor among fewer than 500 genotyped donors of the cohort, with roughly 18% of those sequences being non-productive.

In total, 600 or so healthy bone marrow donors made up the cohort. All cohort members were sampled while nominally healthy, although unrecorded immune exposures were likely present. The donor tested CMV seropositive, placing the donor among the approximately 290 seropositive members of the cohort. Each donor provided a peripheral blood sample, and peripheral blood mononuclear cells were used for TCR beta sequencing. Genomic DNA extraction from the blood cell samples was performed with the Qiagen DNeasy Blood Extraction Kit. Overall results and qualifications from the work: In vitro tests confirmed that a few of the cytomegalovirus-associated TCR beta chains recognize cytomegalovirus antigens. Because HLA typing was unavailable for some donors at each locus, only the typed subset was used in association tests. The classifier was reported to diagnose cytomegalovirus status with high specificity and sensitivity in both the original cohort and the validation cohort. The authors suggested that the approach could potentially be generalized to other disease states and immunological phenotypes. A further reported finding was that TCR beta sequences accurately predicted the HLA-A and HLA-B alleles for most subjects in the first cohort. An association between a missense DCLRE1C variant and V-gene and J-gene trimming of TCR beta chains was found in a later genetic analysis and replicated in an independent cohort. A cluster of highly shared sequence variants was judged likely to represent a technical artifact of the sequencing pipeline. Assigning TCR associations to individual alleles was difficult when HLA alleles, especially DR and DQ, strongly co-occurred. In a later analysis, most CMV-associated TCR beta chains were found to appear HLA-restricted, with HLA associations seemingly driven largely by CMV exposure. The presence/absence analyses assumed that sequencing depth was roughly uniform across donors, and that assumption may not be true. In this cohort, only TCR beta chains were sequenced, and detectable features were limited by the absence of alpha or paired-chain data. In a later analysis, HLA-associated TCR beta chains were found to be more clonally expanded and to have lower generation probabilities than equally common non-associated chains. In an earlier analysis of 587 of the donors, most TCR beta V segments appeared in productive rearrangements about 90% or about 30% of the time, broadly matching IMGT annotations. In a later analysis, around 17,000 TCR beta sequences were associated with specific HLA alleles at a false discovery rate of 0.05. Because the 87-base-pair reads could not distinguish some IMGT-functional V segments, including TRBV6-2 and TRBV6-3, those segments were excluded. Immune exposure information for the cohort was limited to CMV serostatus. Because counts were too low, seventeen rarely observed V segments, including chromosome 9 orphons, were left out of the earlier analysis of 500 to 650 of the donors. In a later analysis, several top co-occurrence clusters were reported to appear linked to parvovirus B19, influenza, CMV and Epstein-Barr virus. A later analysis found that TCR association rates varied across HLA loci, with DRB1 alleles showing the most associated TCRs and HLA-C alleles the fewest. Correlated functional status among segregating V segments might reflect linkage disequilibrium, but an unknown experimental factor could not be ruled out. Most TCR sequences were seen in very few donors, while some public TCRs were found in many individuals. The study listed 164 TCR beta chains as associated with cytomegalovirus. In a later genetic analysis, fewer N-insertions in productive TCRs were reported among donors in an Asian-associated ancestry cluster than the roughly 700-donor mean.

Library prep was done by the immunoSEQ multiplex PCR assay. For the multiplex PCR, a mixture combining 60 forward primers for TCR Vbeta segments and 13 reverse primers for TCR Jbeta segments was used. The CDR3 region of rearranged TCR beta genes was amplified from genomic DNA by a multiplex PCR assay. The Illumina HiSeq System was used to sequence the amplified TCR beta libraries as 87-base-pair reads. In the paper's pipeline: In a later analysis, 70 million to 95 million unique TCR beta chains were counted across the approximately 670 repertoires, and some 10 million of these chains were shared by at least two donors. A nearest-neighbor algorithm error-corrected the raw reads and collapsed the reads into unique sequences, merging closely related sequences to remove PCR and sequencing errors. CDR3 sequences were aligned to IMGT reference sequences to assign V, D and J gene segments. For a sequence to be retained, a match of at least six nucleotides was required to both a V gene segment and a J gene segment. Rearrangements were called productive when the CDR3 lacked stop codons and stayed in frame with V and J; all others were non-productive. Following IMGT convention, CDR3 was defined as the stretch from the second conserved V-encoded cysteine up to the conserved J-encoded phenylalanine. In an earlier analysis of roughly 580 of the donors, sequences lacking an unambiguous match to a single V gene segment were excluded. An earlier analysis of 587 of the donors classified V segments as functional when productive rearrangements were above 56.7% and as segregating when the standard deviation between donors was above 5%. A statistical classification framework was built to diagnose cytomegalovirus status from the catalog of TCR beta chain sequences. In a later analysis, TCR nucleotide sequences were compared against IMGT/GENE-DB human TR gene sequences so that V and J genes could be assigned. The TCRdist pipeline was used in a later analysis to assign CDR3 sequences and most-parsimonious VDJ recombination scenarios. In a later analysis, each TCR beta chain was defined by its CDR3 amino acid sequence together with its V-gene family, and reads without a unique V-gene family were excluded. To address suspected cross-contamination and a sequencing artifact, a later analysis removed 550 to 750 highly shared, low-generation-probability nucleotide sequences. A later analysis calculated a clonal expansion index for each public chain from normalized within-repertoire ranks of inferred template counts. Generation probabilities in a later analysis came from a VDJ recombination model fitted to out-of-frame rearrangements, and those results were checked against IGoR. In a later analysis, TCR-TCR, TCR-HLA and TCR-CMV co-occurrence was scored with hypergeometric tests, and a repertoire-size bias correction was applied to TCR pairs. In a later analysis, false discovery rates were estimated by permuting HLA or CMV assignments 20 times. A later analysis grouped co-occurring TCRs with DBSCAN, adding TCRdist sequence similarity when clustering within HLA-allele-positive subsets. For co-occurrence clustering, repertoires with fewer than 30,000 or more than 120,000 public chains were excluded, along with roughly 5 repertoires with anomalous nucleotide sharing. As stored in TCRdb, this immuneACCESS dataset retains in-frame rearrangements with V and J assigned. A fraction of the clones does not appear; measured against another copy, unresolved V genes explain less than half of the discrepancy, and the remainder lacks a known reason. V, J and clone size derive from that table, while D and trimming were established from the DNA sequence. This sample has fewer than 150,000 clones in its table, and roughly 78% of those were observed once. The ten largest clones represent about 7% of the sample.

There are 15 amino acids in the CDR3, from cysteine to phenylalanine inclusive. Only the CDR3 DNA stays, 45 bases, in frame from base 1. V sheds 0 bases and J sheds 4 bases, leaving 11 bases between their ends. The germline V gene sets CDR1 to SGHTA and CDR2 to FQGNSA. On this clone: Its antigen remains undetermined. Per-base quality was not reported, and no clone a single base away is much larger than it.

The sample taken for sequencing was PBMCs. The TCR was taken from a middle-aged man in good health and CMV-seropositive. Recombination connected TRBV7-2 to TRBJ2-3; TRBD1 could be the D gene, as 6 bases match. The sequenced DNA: TGTGCCAGCAGCTTAGCTCCTGGGGGCGCAGATACGCAGTATTTT. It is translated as CASSLAPGGADTQYF. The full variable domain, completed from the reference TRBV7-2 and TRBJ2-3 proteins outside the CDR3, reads GAGVSQSPSNKVTEKGKDVELRCDPISGHTALYWYRQSLGQGLEFLIYFQGNSAPDKSGLPSDRFSAERTGGSVSTLTIQRTQQEDSAVYLCASSLAPGGADTQYFGPGTRLTVL.